This TCR beta chain was captured in a study of response to subunit inactivated influenza vaccine. Study results and caveats: With each seasonal influenza vaccination, the authors suggested, few new T cells are recruited.

Notes on this clonotype: Its antigen is not identified.

V was shortened by 3 bases and J by 3 bases, with 12 bases between the two germline ends. The CDR3 contains 14 residues. Germline V lookup: CDR1 DFQATT, CDR2 SNEGSKA (reference sequence). TCRdb ran MiXCR on the RT-PCR reads and lists one entry per CDR3 protein. The table shows around 850,000 distinct CDR3 sequences, with around 18% occurring only once. This chain joins TRBV20-1 and TRBJ1-5; D is ambiguous. The material sequenced was PBMCs from blood, taken roughly 5 days after vaccination. This clonotype originated in a man aged 45-65 years who received an inactivated influenza vaccine. CDR3 residues: CSASSGRDNQPQHF. Here the CDR3 DNA reads TGCAGTGCTAGTAGTGGGAGAGACAATCAGCCCCAGCATTTT.